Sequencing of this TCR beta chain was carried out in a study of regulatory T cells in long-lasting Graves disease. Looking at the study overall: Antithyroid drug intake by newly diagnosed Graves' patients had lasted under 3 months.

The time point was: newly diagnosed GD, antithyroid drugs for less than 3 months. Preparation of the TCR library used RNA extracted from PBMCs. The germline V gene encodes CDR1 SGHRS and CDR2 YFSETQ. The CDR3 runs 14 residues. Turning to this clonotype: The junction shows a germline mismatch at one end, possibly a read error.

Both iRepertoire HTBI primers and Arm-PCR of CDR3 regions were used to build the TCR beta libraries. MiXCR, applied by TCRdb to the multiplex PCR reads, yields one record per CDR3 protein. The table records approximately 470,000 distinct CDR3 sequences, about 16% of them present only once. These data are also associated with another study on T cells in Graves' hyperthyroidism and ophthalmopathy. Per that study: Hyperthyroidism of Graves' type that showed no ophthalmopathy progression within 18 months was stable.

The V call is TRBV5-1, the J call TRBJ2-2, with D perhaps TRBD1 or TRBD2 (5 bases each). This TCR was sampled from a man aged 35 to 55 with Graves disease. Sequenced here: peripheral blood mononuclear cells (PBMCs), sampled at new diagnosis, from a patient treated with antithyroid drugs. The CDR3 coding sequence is TGCGTCAGCACCCCGTCGGGGCGAACCGGGGAGCTGTTTTTT. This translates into CVSTPSGRTGELFF.